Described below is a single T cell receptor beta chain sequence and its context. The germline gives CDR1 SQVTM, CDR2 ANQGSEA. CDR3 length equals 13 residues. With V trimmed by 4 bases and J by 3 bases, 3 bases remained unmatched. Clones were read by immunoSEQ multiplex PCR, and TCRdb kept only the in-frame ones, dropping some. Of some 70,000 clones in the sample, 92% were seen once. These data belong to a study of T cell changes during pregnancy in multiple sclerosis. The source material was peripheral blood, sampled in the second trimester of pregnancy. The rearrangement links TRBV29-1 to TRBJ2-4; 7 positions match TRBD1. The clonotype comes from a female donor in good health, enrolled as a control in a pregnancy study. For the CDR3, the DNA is TGCAGCGTTGTCGGGACAGTCAAAAACATTCAGTACTTC. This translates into CSVVGTVKNIQYF.